The sample holds many counts of the clone carrying this TCR beta chain. Its antigen is not identified. The data derive from a study of CD8 T cells in ankylosing spondylitis. Study results and limitations: Blood of patients with ankylosing spondylitis appeared to be characterized by a TCR beta motif of seven or eight highly homologous variants.

TCRdb fed the 5' RACE reads into MiXCR, producing one record per CDR3 protein. The repertoire holds 350,000 to 550,000 distinct CDR3 sequences, approximately 26% seen once, with under 0.9% in the top ten. Unmatched junction bases numbered 3, after V lost 1 base and J lost 3 bases. The CDR3 is 16 amino acids. CDR1 is MGHRA, CDR2 YSYEKL, per germline. This sequence joins TRBV4-1 and TRBJ2-1, with 10 bases fitting TRBD2. The clonotype comes from a male donor with ankylosing spondylitis. Sequencing used blood, either unsorted or a sorted T cell fraction (not recorded which). DNA for the CDR3: TGCGCCAGCAGCCAAGTTTGGACTAGCGGCTACAATGAGCAGTTCTTC. This codes for CASSQVWTSGYNEQFF.